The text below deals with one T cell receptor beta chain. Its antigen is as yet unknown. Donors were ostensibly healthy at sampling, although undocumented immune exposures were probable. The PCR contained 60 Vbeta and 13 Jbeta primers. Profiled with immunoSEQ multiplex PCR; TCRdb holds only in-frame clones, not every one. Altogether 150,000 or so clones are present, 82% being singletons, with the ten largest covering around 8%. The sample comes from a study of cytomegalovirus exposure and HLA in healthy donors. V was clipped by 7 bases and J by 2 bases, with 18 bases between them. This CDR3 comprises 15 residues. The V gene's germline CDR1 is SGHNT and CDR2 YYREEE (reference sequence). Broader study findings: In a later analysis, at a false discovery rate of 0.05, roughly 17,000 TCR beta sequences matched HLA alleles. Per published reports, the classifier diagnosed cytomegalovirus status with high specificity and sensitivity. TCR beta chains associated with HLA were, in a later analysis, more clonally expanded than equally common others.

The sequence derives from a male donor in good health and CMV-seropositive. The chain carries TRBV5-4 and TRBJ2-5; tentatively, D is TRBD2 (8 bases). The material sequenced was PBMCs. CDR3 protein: CASRPGGDRQETQYF. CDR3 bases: TGTGCCAGCCGCCCGGGGGGGGACAGACAAGAGACCCAGTACTTC.